Sequencing of this T cell receptor (beta chain) was carried out in a study of Ad26.COV2.S vaccination and SARS-CoV-2 variants (dated by TCRdb to the early 2020s). Some background on the complete study: Vaccine-arm donors were drawn from COV1001, a multicentre, randomized, double-blind, placebo-controlled phase I-IIa trial of Ad26.COV2.S in healthy adults. Dosing of Ad26.COV2.S was intramuscular, at either 5x10^10 or 1x10^11 viral particles, delivered as one shot or as two shots spaced 56 days apart. TCRbeta repertoire sequencing served as the tool for gauging how specific and how broad the SARS-CoV-2-reactive T cell receptors were following Ad26.COV2.S vaccination. The TCR-sequenced set comprised about 32 samples: some 19 Ad26.COV2.S vaccine recipients, 5 placebo recipients and 8 SARS-CoV-2 convalescent individuals. Participants in the trial were split at random into five groups of five each, receiving low-dose or high-dose Ad26.COV2.S once or twice, or else placebo on both occasions. Investigators remained blinded to trial group allocation during experiments and outcome assessment.

The CDR3 goes from the cysteine to the phenylalanine over 15 residues. The kept DNA is CDR3 alone, 45 bases in frame from the first base. Reading the germline V gene gives CDR1 MDHEN and CDR2 SYDVKM. V lost 4 bases and J lost 6 bases, and the count of bases not matched to a germline gene is 6. TCRbeta CDR3 regions were sequenced with the immunoSEQ Assay. After extraction, genomic DNA underwent amplification by bias-controlled multiplex PCR, followed by high-throughput sequencing. As for the authors' bioinformatics: Collapsing and filtering of sequences were performed to quantify the absolute abundance of each unique TCRbeta CDR3 region. T cell fraction was estimated by normalization of TCRbeta template counts to usable DNA, with usable DNA being measured through amplification of reference genes present in all nucleated cells. Repertoire TCRs were annotated as SARS-CoV-2-specific when V gene, CDR3 amino acid sequence and J gene were exactly matched to a known reactive TCR set. The reference SARS-CoV-2 TCR set was derived from MIRA and filtered for enrichment in COVID-19-positive ImmuneCODE repertoires, a step that removed public or cross-reactive TCRs. Based on the MIRA antigens, annotated TCRs were further analysed at the level of specific ORF or position within ORF. Depth was the summed frequency of annotated unique rearrangements, while breadth was defined as annotated unique rearrangements over total unique productive rearrangements. Two-sided Wilcoxon rank-sum tests were applied when comparing TCR breadth between groups. The source is immuneACCESS, and TCRdb retained only in-frame sequences with V and J called. Part of the clones is not carried over; for the studies checked, unresolved V genes explain less than half of this, and the remainder is unexplained. That table furnishes V, J and clone size, whereas the DNA furnished D and trimming. Recorded for this sample are roughly 500,000 clones; roughly 89% of them occurred a single time. The leading ten clones occupy 10% to 15% of the sample.

A note on this clone: Its antigen is still unknown. No qualities accompany the bases; no much larger clone lies one base away.

Reading the label with the study, this specimen's treatment or condition is: around 19 received Ad26.COV2.S at low or high dose, single or two shots; about 5 received placebo; per-sample allocation not given. For vaccine and placebo recipients, repertoires were sequenced using samples collected on day 63 after the first injection. Between 29 July and 7 August 2020, Cohort 1b enrolled 25 adults aged 18-55 years at one site in Boston, USA. As a vaccine, Ad26.COV2.S was a replication-incompetent adenovirus type 26 vector that expressed a prefusion-stabilized SARS-CoV-2 spike protein derived from the original Wuhan strain. What the study reported, not specific to this receptor: It was noted by the authors that total T cell responses may have been underestimated by the TCR breadth and depth analyses. Non-spike TCR breadth was comparable between vaccine and placebo recipients, consistent with the vaccine containing only spike. Spike-specific TCR breadth was higher in Ad26.COV2.S recipients than in placebo recipients (P = 0.0014). The study was not powered to compare responses between vaccine doses or regimens. Substantial breadth of spike-specific CD8+ and CD4+ T cell responses was reported after vaccination.

The sequenced sample was peripheral blood, obtained in a trial of Ad26.COV2.S vaccine versus placebo. This receptor chain uses TRBV28 and TRBJ1-4; TRBD1 fits 9 bases in the junction. The source is a person between 18 and 65 years old who received the Ad26.COV2.S COVID-19 vaccine or a placebo. At the DNA level, the sequence is TGTGCCAGCAGTTCACAGGGGGCGATGGATGAAAAACTGTTTTTT. It encodes CASSSQGAMDEKLFF. The full variable domain, completed from the reference TRBV28 and TRBJ1-4 proteins outside the CDR3, reads DVKVTQSSRYLVKRTGEKVFLECVQDMDHENMFWYRQDPGLGLRLIYFSYDVKMKEKGDIPEGYSVSREKKERFSLILESASTNQTSMYLCASSSQGAMDEKLFFGSGTQLSVL.